This T cell receptor (beta chain) was sequenced during a study of T-cell memory formation after mild COVID-19. General study results and limits: Memory sampled before infection contained some responding clones, suggesting cross-reactive memory joined.

TCRdb re-analysed the 5' RACE reads in MiXCR, keeping a single row per CDR3 protein. The sample lists about 400,000 distinct CDR3 sequences, more than 15% seen once, with 20% to 25% in the top ten. A note on this clonotype: The target antigen is unknown.

Trimming stripped 3 bases from V and 5 bases from J, with 14 bases between. The CDR3 runs 15 residues. Germline lookup yields CDR1 SGHAT and CDR2 FQNNGV. Sequences were obtained from PBMCs or a T cell subset sorted from them (not recorded which). The chain employs TRBV11-2 and TRBJ1-5; unclear D gene. The sequence derives from a young man who had mild COVID-19 (a few samples of this study predate the infection). Cell type and time point are not known. The CDR3 sequence is CASSFKGLKDQPQHF. DNA for the CDR3: TGTGCCAGCAGCTTTAAAGGTCTGAAGGATCAGCCCCAGCATTTT.